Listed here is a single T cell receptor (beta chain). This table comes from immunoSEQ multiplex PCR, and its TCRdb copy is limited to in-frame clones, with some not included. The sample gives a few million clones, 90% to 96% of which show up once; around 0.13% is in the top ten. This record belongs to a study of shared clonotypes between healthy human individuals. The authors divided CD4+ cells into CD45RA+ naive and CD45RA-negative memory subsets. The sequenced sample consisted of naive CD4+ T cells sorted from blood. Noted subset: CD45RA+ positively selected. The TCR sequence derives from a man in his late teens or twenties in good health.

Here the CDR3 DNA reads TGCGCCAGCAGCCTCCCGGGACTAGCGGAGACCCAGTACTTC. It yields the protein CASSLPGLAETQYF. The chain combines TRBV5-1 with TRBJ2-5; 10 positions agree with TRBD2. CDR3 length: 14 amino acids. The V segment lost 4 bases and the J segment 5 bases; nucleotides outside the gene matches: 5. Germline V gene data show CDR1 as SGHRS and CDR2 as YFSETQ.